Shown below are 17 T cell receptor beta chains from a single sample sequenced in a study of T cell responses to AZD1222 COVID-19 vaccine. Measured with immunoSEQ multiplex PCR; TCRdb has only the in-frame clones, and not every one. The profile shows about 140,000 clones, more than 85% of them singletons. The specimen comprised peripheral blood, sampled on day 0 of AZD1222 vaccination. The receptors shown here come from an adult in good health.

The chain couples TRBV29-1 to TRBJ2-3; 8 bases line up with TRBD2. Germline CDR1 and CDR2: SQVTM and ANQGSEA. J gave up 2 bases and V 6 bases, and 7 bases lay outside the gene matches. The CDR3 spans 14 residues. The CDR3 coding sequence is TGCAGCGTGGGACTAGGAAGAATCACAGATACGCAGTATTTT. It is translated as CSVGLGRITDTQYF.

This clone was seen more than once but under ten times. The chain links TRBV6-2 or TRBV6-3 to TRBJ1-2, with 7 bases fitting TRBD1. Trimming cost V 4 bases and J 3 bases; bases outside gene matches: 2. The CDR3 sequence is 13 residues long. Germline values: CDR1 MNHEY, CDR2 SVGEGT. Here the CDR3 DNA reads TGTGCCAGCAGTTTGACAGGGCACTATGGCTACACCTTC. Amino acid sequence: CASSLTGHYGYTF.

This chain joins TRBV5-1 and TRBJ1-1; D gene uncertain. Germline assignment: CDR1 SGHRS and CDR2 YFSETQ. The V end was cut by 4 bases, the J end by 4 bases, with 11 bases between. CDR3 length equals 13 residues. CDR3 coding DNA: TGCGCCAGCAGCACGGAGGTTGGCACTGAAGCTTTCTTT. It yields the protein CASSTEVGTEAFF.

V usage is TRBV3-1 (or the pseudogene TRBV3-2) and J usage is TRBJ2-7, with D possibly being TRBD2 (6 bases). The ends were cut back, 4 bases at V and 2 bases at J, with 15 bases in the middle. Germline CDR1 is LGHDT and CDR2 is YNNKEL (reference sequence). The CDR3 consists of 15 residues. The CDR3 sequence is CASSRQAGFAYEQYF. The CDR3 DNA sequence: TGTGCCAGCAGCCGTCAGGCGGGGTTCGCCTACGAGCAGTACTTC.

The chain has TRBV5-3 and TRBJ2-7; either TRBD1 or TRBD2 may fit D (5 bases each). TRBV5-3 is recorded as an ORF, its role being uncertain. V lost 5 bases, J lost 4 bases, and 19 bases lay in between. The CDR3 sequence is 15 residues long. CDR3 nucleotides: TGTGCCAGAAGAGACGGATCCGGGACGGTGTACGAGCAGTACTTC. This codes for CARRDGSGTVYEQYF.

The chain joins TRBV12-5 to TRBJ2-7, with D maybe TRBD2 (5 bases). The V end lost 0 bases, the J end lost 4 bases, and 22 bases lay between the germline ends. Germline loops: CDR1 LGHNT, CDR2 FRNRAP. The CDR3 runs to 18 residues. For the CDR3, the DNA is TGTGCTAGTGGTTTGGTAAGGGAGACTTTACGGGCTAGTTACGAGCAGTACTTC. Encoded protein: CASGLVRETLRASYEQYF.

The chain links TRBV6-5 to TRBJ1-1; no firm D call. This CDR3 comprises 14 residues. Germline CDR1 and CDR2: MNHEY and SVGAGI. V lost 9 bases, J lost 2 bases, and 16 bases lay in between. The CDR3 loop reads CASHSPYGNTEAFF. The CDR3 coding sequence is TGTGCCAGTCACTCACCGTATGGAAACACTGAAGCTTTCTTT.

The gene calls are TRBV20-1 and TRBJ2-1, with no clear D. V shed 6 bases and J shed 5 bases, with 11 bases lying between them. This CDR3 comprises 12 residues. Germline lookup yields CDR1 DFQATT and CDR2 SNEGSKA (reference sequence). In DNA form, the CDR3 reads TGCAGTGCCAGTCCTGGCCACAATGAGCAGTTCTTC. Translating it yields CSASPGHNEQFF.

The chain links TRBV15 to TRBJ1-1, with no clear D. V dropped 1 base and J dropped 7 bases, with 13 bases sitting between them. This CDR3 is built from 14 residues. Looked up from germline, CDR1 is LNHNV and CDR2 is YYDKDF (reference sequence). The CDR3 DNA is TGTGCCACCAGCAGAGGAATGAGTGAGGATGAAGCTTTCTTT. This encodes CATSRGMSEDEAFF.

V and J are TRBV20-1 and TRBJ2-5, with D possibly being TRBD2 (5 bases). CDR3 length equals 11 residues. Germline CDR1 is DFQATT and CDR2 is SNEGSKA (reference sequence). V shed 4 bases and J shed 7 bases, with 10 bases lying between them. CDR3 sequence (DNA): TGCAGTGCTACTAGCTTAGGGACCCAGTACTTC. It codes for CSATSLGTQYF.

The V gene is TRBV5-4, the J gene TRBJ1-4; D is possibly TRBD1 (5 bases). The CDR3 sequence is 12 residues long. Between the trimmed V and J ends, which lost 2 bases and 8 bases, there was a span of 7 bases. Germline assignment: CDR1 SGHNT and CDR2 YYREEE (reference sequence). This chain's CDR3 is CASSLGTEKLFF. CDR3 DNA: TGTGCCAGCAGCTTAGGGACGGAAAAACTGTTTTTT.

The chain uses TRBV7-3 and TRBJ2-1; 10 bases fit TRBD1. The CDR3 is 16 residues long. V gave up 0 bases and J gave up 2 bases; unmatched junction bases: 1. The germline CDR1 and CDR2 sequences are SGHTA and FQGTGA. The DNA of the CDR3 is TGTGCCAGCAGCTTAACAGGGACAGGGGCCTACAATGAGCAGTTCTTC. Translated, it gives CASSLTGTGAYNEQFF.

The V call is TRBV5-6, the J call TRBJ2-7; 13 bases agree with TRBD2. The CDR3 sequence is 16 residues long. J lost 1 base, V lost 4 bases, and 5 bases had no gene match. CDR1 is SGHDT, CDR2 YYEEEE, per germline. The DNA of the CDR3 is TGTGCCAGCAGCGGGGGACTAGCGGGAAGATCCTACGAGCAGTACTTC. Residues: CASSGGLAGRSYEQYF.

This chain uses TRBV6-1 with TRBJ2-3, with D perhaps matching TRBD1 (6 bases). Germline CDR1 and CDR2: MNHNS and SASEGT. V was cut by 3 bases and J by 3 bases, with 13 bases left in between. The CDR3 sequence is 15 residues long. The CDR3 sequence is CASSEMGAPTDTQYF. As DNA, the CDR3 is TGTGCCAGCAGTGAGATGGGGGCGCCAACAGATACGCAGTATTTT.

The V call is TRBV19, the J call TRBJ2-2, with 7 bases aligning to TRBD2. Germline V gene sequence: CDR1 LNHDA, CDR2 SQIVND (reference sequence). Losses at the gene ends were 7 bases for V and 6 bases for J; bases not matched to a gene: 11. This CDR3 comprises 15 residues. This CDR3 is CASTGFGGSPGELFF. For the CDR3, the DNA is TGTGCCAGTACGGGATTTGGCGGGAGTCCCGGGGAGCTGTTTTTT.

This rearrangement joins TRBV7-8 to TRBJ2-7; 7 bases are shared with TRBD2. Germline assignment: CDR1 SGHVS and CDR2 FQNEAQ. The CDR3 is 13 residues long. Unmatched junction bases numbered 7, after V lost 5 bases and J lost 6 bases. CDR3 protein: CASSLGSGTEQYF. Written as DNA, the CDR3 is TGTGCCAGCAGCCTAGGGAGCGGGACCGAGCAGTACTTC.

The chain has TRBV7-2 and TRBJ2-1; D unclear. The CDR3 sequence is 11 residues long. Germline V gene sequence: CDR1 SGHTA, CDR2 FQGNSA. Trimming removed 7 bases at V and 7 bases at J, with 8 bases between. The chain's CDR3 is CASTLANEQFF. CDR3 in DNA: TGTGCCAGCACCCTTGCAAATGAGCAGTTCTTC.